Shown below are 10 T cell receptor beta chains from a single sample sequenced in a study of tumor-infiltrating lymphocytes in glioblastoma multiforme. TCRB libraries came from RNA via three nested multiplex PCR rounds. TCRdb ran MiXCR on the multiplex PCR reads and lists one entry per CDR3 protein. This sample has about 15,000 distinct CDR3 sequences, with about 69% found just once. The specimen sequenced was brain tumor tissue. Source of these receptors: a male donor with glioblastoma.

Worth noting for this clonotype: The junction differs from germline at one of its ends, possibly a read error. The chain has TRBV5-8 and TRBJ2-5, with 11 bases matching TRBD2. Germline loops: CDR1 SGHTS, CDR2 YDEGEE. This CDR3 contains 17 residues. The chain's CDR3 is CANSRAGTSGLIETQYF. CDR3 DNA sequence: TGTGCCAACAGCAGAGCCGGGACTAGCGGTCTGATTGAGACCCAGTACTTC.

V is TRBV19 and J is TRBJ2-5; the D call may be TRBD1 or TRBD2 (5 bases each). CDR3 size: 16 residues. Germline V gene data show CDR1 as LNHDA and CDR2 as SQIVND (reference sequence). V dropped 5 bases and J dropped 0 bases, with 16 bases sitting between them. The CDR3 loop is CASSPRTGPHQETQYF. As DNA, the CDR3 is TGTGCCAGTAGTCCAAGGACGGGACCCCACCAAGAGACCCAGTACTTC.

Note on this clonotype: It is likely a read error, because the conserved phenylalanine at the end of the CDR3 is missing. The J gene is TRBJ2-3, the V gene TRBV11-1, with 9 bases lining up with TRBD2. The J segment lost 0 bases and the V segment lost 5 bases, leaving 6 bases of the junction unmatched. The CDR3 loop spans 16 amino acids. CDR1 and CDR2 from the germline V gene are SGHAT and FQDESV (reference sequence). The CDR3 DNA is TGTGCCAGCAGCGTAGGACTAGCGCGGAGCACAGATACGCAGTATTCT. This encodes CASSVGLARSTDTQYS.

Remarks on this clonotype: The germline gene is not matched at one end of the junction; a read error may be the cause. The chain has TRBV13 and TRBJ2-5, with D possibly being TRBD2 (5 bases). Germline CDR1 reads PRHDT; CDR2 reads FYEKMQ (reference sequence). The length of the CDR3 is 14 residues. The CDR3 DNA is TGTGCCAGCAGCAAGTTGACTAACCAAGAGACCCAGTGCTTT. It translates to CASSKLTNQETQCF.

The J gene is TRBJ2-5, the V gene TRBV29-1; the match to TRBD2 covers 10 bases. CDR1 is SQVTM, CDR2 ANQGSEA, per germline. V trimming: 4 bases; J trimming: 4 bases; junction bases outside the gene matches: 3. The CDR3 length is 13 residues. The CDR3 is CSVGLAGAETQYF. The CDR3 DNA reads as TGCAGCGTTGGCCTAGCGGGAGCAGAGACCCAGTACTTC.

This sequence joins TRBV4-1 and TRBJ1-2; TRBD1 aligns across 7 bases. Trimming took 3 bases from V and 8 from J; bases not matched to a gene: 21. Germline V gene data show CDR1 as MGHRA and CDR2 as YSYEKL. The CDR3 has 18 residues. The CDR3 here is CASSHYGTEIQLTSGYTF. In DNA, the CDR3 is TGCGCCAGCAGCCACTACGGGACAGAGATACAACTAACTAGCGGCTACACCTTC.

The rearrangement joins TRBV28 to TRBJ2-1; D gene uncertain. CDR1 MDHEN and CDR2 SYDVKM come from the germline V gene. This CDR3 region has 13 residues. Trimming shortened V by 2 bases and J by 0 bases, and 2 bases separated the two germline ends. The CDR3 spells CASSLISYNEQFF. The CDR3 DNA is TGTGCCAGCAGTTTAATCTCCTACAATGAGCAGTTCTTC.

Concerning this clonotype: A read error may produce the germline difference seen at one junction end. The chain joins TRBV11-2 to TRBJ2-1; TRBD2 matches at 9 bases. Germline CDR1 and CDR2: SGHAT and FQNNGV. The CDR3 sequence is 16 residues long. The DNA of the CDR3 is TGTGCCGGCAGCTTACTGGGCGGGAGGGCCCGACGGGAGCAGTTCTTC. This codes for CAGSLLGGRARREQFF. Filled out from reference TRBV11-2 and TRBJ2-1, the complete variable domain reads EAGVAQSPRYKIIEKRQSVAFWCNPISGHATLYWYQQILGQGPKLLIQFQNNGVVDDSQLPKDRFSAERLKGVDSTLKIQPAKLEDSAVYLCAGSLLGGRARREQFFGPGTRLTVL.

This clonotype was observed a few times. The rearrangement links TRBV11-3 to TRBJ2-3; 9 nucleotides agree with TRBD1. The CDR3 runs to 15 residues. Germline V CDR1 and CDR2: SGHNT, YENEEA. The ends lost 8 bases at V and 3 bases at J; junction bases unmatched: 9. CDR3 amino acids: CASGSGQGDTDTQYF. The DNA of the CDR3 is TGTGCCAGCGGGTCGGGACAGGGAGATACAGATACGCAGTATTTT.

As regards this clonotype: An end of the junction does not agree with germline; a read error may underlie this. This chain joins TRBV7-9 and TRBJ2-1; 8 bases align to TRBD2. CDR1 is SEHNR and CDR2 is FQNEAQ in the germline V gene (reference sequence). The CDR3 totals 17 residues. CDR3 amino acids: CASSLNRLANSYNEQFF. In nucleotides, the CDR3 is TGTGCCAGCAGCTTAAATAGACTAGCGAACTCCTACAACGAGCAGTTCTTC.